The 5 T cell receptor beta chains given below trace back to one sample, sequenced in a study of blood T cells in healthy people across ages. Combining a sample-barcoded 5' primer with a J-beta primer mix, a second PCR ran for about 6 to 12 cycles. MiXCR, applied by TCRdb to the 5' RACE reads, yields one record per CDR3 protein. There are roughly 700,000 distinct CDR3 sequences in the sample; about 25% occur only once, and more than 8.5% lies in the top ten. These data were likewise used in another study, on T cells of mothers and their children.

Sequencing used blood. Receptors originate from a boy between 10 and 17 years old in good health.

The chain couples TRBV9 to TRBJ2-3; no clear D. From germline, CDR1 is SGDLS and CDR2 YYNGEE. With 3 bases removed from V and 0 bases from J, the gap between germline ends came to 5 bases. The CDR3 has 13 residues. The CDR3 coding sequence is TGTGCCAGCAGCGACACTAGCACAGATACGCAGTATTTT. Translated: CASSDTSTDTQYF.

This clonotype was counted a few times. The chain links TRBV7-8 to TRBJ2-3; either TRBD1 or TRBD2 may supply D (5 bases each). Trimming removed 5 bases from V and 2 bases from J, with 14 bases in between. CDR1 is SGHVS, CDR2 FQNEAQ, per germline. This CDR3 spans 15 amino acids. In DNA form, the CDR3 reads TGTGCCAGCAGCACCCGGGGACGGAACACAGATACGCAGTATTTT. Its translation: CASSTRGRNTDTQYF.

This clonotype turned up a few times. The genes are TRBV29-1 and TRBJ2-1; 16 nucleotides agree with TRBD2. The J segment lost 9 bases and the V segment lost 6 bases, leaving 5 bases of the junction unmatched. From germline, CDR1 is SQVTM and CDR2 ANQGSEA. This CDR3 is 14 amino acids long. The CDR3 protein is CSVGLAGGLGEQFF. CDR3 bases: TGCAGCGTGGGACTAGCGGGGGGGCTTGGTGAGCAGTTCTTC.

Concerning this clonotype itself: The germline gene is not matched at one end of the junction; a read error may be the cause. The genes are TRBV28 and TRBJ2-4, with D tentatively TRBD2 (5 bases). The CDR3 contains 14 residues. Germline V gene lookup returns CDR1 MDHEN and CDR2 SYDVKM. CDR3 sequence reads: CAGRRSTYKNIQYF. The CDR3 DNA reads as TGTGCCGGCAGGAGGTCGACTTACAAAAACATTCAGTACTTC.

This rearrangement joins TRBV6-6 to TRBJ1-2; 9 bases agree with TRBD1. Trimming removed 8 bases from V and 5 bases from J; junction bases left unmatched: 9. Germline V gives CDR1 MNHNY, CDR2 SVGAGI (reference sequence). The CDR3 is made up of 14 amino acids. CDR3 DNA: TGTGCCAGCGAGGGCGGGACAGGGCTTTATGGCTACACCTTC. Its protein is CASEGGTGLYGYTF.